Listed here is a single TCR beta chain. The source of the sample is a study of Ad26.COV2.S vaccination and SARS-CoV-2 variants. Treatment in this sample: approximately 18 received Ad26.COV2.S at low or high dose, single or two shots; about 5 received placebo; per-sample allocation not given. Samples were taken on day 63 after the first vaccine or placebo injection. CDR3 length: 16 amino acids. Trimming left V 2 bases short and J 6 bases short, with 16 bases between. CDR1 and CDR2 from the germline V gene are SGHDN and FVKESK. TCRdb's copy holds only in-frame clones and misses some; the assay was immunoSEQ multiplex PCR. The table records 350,000 to 400,000 clones, 80% to 90% of them present only once.

The sequencing here drew on peripheral blood, taken in a trial of Ad26.COV2.S vaccine versus placebo. The sequence derives from a person between 18 and 59 years old who received the Ad26.COV2.S COVID-19 vaccine or a placebo. The chain links TRBV14 to TRBJ2-2; tentatively, D is TRBD1 (5 bases). The DNA for the CDR3 is TGTGCCAGCAGCCAATCTCTCAGCAGGGAAGCCGGGGAGCTGTTTTTT. It translates to CASSQSLSREAGELFF.